The 31 T cell receptor beta chains below come from one sample, sequenced in a study of human T cells and chemical hapten exposure. Time point here: patch test 1, 2 weeks after DPC sensitization. The treatment here: therapeutic diphenylcyclopropenone sensitization with weekly scalp DPC. TCRdb fed the RACE reads into MiXCR, producing one record per CDR3 protein. This table holds some 15,000 distinct CDR3 sequences, over 15% found once. Material: whole blood, obtained in connection with sensitization to the hapten diphenylcyclopropenone (DPC). The receptors stem from a woman in her 30s with alopecia areata. Some clones in this sample may be carry-over from other donors' samples.

This clonotype was counted many times. The rearrangement uses TRBV28 and TRBJ1-5, with 7 bases identical to TRBD1. There are 20 residues in the CDR3. Per germline, CDR1 MDHEN and CDR2 SYDVKM. V lost 2 bases and J lost 3; bases outside the gene matches: 19. For the CDR3, the DNA is TGTGCCAGCAGTTTAAGGCAGACAGGGAAAAGAGGAATTCTCAATCAGCCCCAGCATTTT. It encodes CASSLRQTGKRGILNQPQHF.

This clonotype was detected many times. The rearrangement uses TRBV12-3 or TRBV12-4 and TRBJ1-1, with 9 bases lining up with TRBD1. After removal of 10 bases from V and 1 base from J, the junction contained 1 base not matched to a gene. The CDR3 contains 12 residues. CDR3: CANRGRNTEAFF. Written as DNA, the CDR3 is TGTGCCAACAGGGGGCGGAACACTGAAGCTTTCTTT.

V gene TRBV28 combines with J gene TRBJ1-5; perhaps TRBD1 as D (6 bases). This CDR3 comprises 14 residues. Trimming pared 2 bases from V and 2 bases from J, leaving 7 bases between. Germline CDR1 MDHEN, CDR2 SYDVKM. CDR3 in amino acids: CASSLAGGNQPQHF. The CDR3 DNA follows: TGTGCCAGCAGTTTAGCAGGGGGCAATCAGCCCCAGCATTTT.

By share, this clonotype counts as medium-sized. The V and J genes are TRBV5-1 and TRBJ1-1; D uncertain. The CDR3 spans 15 residues. The V and J ends lost 1 base and 3 bases respectively, with 13 bases between them. CDR1 is SGHRS and CDR2 is YFSETQ in the germline V gene. The CDR3 DNA follows: TGCGCCAGCAGCTTGAAGACGTCTGGTGACACTGAAGCTTTCTTT. This sequence encodes CASSLKTSGDTEAFF. The variable domain in full, with the rest retrieved from reference TRBV5-1 and TRBJ1-1, is KAGVTQTPRYLIKTRGQQVTLSCSPISGHRSVSWYQQTPGQGLQFLFEYFSETQRNKGNFPGRFSGRQFSNSRSEMNVSTLELGDSALYLCASSLKTSGDTEAFFGQGTRLTVV.

V gene TRBV29-1 combines with J gene TRBJ2-3; TRBD2 is a possible D gene (6 bases). Germline V lookup: CDR1 SQVTM, CDR2 ANQGSEA. Trimming left V 7 bases short and J 6 bases short, with 11 bases between. The CDR3 runs 11 residues. The CDR3 spells CSAREADTQYF. The CDR3 DNA sequence: TGCAGCGCCAGGGAGGCGGATACGCAGTATTTT.

A word on this clonotype: A read error is possible here, since a much larger clone lies one base away. This rearrangement joins TRBV9 to TRBJ1-3; unclear D gene. The germline CDR1 and CDR2 sequences are SGDLS and YYNGEE. The CDR3 is made up of 15 amino acids. CDR3 loop: CTSSSGGFSGNTIYF. The CDR3 nucleotides are TGTACCAGCAGCTCAGGCGGATTTTCTGGAAACACCATATATTTT.

This clonotype was counted many times. The chain is built from TRBV11-2 and TRBJ2-5, with D perhaps TRBD2 (5 bases). V lost 3 bases, J lost 5 bases, and 7 bases lay in between. There are 12 residues in the CDR3. Looked up from germline, CDR1 is SGHAT and CDR2 is FQNNGV. The CDR3 is CASSFEGETQYF. The CDR3 nucleotides read TGTGCCAGCAGCTTTGAGGGCGAGACCCAGTACTTC. Looking up the rest from reference TRBV11-2 and TRBJ2-5 gives the full variable domain: EAGVAQSPRYKIIEKRQSVAFWCNPISGHATLYWYQQILGQGPKLLIQFQNNGVVDDSQLPKDRFSAERLKGVDSTLKIQPAKLEDSAVYLCASSFEGETQYFGPGTRLLVL.

This clonotype was seen at least ten times. V is TRBV6-1 and J is TRBJ2-7, with 12 bases aligning to TRBD2. Germline CDR1 is MNHNS and CDR2 is SASEGT. The CDR3 has 17 amino acids. V dropped 5 bases and J dropped 1; count of bases not matched to a gene: 9. The CDR3 loop is CASSLRLAGVRSYEQYV. In DNA, the CDR3 is TGTGCCAGCAGTCTACGACTAGCGGGAGTTAGGTCCTACGAGCAGTACGTC.

This clonotype was seen a handful of times. The chain combines TRBV7-9 with TRBJ2-1, with D uncertain. This CDR3 has 15 amino acids. Germline CDR1 is SEHNR and CDR2 is FQNEAQ (reference sequence). V was trimmed by 0 bases and J by 7 bases, leaving 13 bases between them. In nucleotides, the CDR3 is TGTGCCAGCAGCTTAGCATCAGGTTGGAGAAATGAGCAGTTCTTC. Its translation: CASSLASGWRNEQFF.

This clonotype is classed as medium-sized. The chain carries TRBV20-1 and TRBJ1-4; D is unresolved. From germline, CDR1 is DFQATT and CDR2 SNEGSKA (reference sequence). V was pared by 5 bases and J by 5 bases, with 12 bases between. This CDR3 is built from 13 residues. CDR3 DNA: TGCAGTGCTCCCACGGCCCAGAATGAAAAACTGTTTTTT. It specifies CSAPTAQNEKLFF.

This clonotype was counted many times. The chain links TRBV27 to TRBJ1-5; D is undetermined. The CDR3 contains 15 residues. CDR1 and CDR2 from the germline V gene are MNHEY and SMNVEV (reference sequence). Trimming took off 0 bases at V and 6 bases at J, with 12 bases between the two ends. CDR3 sequence (DNA): TGTGCCAGCAGTTTATCTTCCGCGTCGGGTCAGCCCCAGCATTTT. Encoded protein: CASSLSSASGQPQHF.

This clonotype is labeled medium-sized (0.01 to 0.1%). The rearrangement joins TRBV6-2 or TRBV6-3 to TRBJ1-5, with 9 bases lining up with TRBD1. CDR3 length: 16 amino acids. The V segment lost 5 bases and the J segment 0 bases; nucleotides outside the gene matches: 5. The V gene's germline CDR1 is MNHEY and CDR2 SVGEGT. The CDR3 DNA follows: TGTGCCAGCAGTCGAGGGACAGGGTATAGCAATCAGCCCCAGCATTTT. This sequence encodes CASSRGTGYSNQPQHF.

This clonotype was seen at least ten times. The V gene is TRBV7-7, the J gene TRBJ2-2, with D tentatively TRBD1 (6 bases). Trimming shortened V by 5 bases and J by 1 base, and 11 bases separated the two germline ends. This CDR3 is built from 15 residues. Germline V gene data show CDR1 as SSHAT and CDR2 as FNYEAQ (reference sequence). Written as DNA, the CDR3 is TGTGCCAGCAGCCCGGGACACCTGAACACCGGGGAGCTGTTTTTT. Encoded protein: CASSPGHLNTGELFF.

This clonotype is medium-sized by share. The V gene is TRBV12-3 or TRBV12-4, the J gene TRBJ2-2; 8 bases line up with TRBD2. Trimming took 2 bases from V and 4 from J; bases not matched to a gene: 3. CDR3 size: 15 residues. The CDR3 is CASSLRSGSTGELFF. CDR3 nucleotides: TGTGCCAGCAGTTTAAGGAGCGGGAGCACCGGGGAGCTGTTTTTT.

This clonotype was counted only a few times. The chain carries TRBV4-1 and TRBJ2-7; 7 bases are shared with TRBD2. Germline values: CDR1 MGHRA, CDR2 YSYEKL. Trimming at V came to 4 bases and at J to 3 bases, leaving 9 bases not matched to a gene. This CDR3 is 15 amino acids long. CDR3 bases: TGCGCCAGCAGCCCGGGGGGTACTTCTGGCTACGAGCAGTACTTC. It is translated as CASSPGGTSGYEQYF.

This clonotype came up many times. The chain is built from TRBV20-1 and TRBJ2-1, with a possible D match to TRBD1 (6 bases). The CDR3 spans 17 residues. Germline assignment: CDR1 DFQATT and CDR2 SNEGSKA (reference sequence). V was clipped by 0 bases and J by 1 base, with 16 bases between them. CDR3 nucleotides: TGCAGTGCTAGAGATTGGTACAGGGTAGGGTCCTACAATGAGCAGTTCTTC. It specifies CSARDWYRVGSYNEQFF.

The rearrangement uses TRBV29-1 and TRBJ2-7; no firm D call. Germline CDR1 and CDR2: SQVTM and ANQGSEA. V was trimmed by 2 bases and J by 5 bases, leaving 16 bases between them. The CDR3 has 14 residues. The DNA for the CDR3 is TGCAGCGTTGAATTACCGAACCGGTTCGACGAGCAGTACTTC. Its translation is CSVELPNRFDEQYF.

The chain recombines TRBV4-2 with TRBJ2-5; the D is unclear. Germline loops: CDR1 LGHNA, CDR2 YNFKEQ. Trimming stripped 0 bases from V and 6 bases from J, with 5 bases between. This CDR3 spans 12 amino acids. The CDR3 reads CASSQDQQTQYF. CDR3 bases: TGTGCCAGCAGCCAAGATCAGCAGACCCAGTACTTC.

Relative to its sample, this clonotype is medium-sized. The V and J genes are TRBV20-1 and TRBJ1-4; weak D call: TRBD1 (6 bases). Trimming removed 4 bases at V and 4 bases at J, with 13 bases between. The CDR3 is 14 amino acids. Germline CDR1 is DFQATT and CDR2 is SNEGSKA (reference sequence). CDR3 nucleotide sequence: TGCAGTGCTACTAGACAGGAAATTAATGAAAAACTGTTTTTT. This translates into CSATRQEINEKLFF.

This clonotype occurred many times. This chain uses TRBV7-2 with TRBJ1-4, with D unresolved. Germline CDR1 is SGHTA and CDR2 is FQGNSA. The CDR3 runs to 15 residues. V was cut by 0 bases and J by 5 bases, with 10 bases left in between. CDR3 DNA: TGTGCCAGCAGCTTAGCTTTGGGGAGAAATGAAAAACTGTTTTTT. It translates to CASSLALGRNEKLFF.

In its sample, this clonotype was seen many times. The V and J genes are TRBV18 and TRBJ2-5; D perhaps matches TRBD1 (6 bases). Trimming took 1 base from V and 4 from J, leaving 10 bases between them. Germline CDR1 is KGHSH and CDR2 is LQKENI. The CDR3 contains 14 residues. CDR3 amino acids: CASSPQNRAETQYF. CDR3 sequence (DNA): TGTGCCAGCTCACCACAGAACAGGGCAGAGACCCAGTACTTC.

The chain employs TRBV18 and TRBJ2-5; the D is unclear. Trimming took 0 bases from V and 2 from J, leaving 10 bases between them. The germline V gene has CDR1 KGHSH and CDR2 LQKENI. The CDR3 has 15 amino acids. The CDR3 nucleotides read TGTGCCAGCTCACCACCGCGGCAGATACAAGAGACCCAGTACTTC. Protein: CASSPPRQIQETQYF.

This clonotype occurred many times. The genes are TRBV18 and TRBJ2-2; D is unresolved. CDR3 length equals 16 residues. Germline CDR1 reads KGHSH; CDR2 reads LQKENI. Trimming left V 3 bases short and J 2 bases short, with 13 bases between. This CDR3 reads CASSPTKVRNTGELFF. The CDR3 DNA sequence: TGTGCCAGCTCACCCACAAAAGTAAGAAACACCGGGGAGCTGTTTTTT.

J is TRBJ1-1 and V is TRBV5-1, with a weak D call TRBD1 (6 bases). The CDR3 sequence is 16 residues long. Germline CDR1 SGHRS, CDR2 YFSETQ. Trimming cost V 4 bases and J 0 bases, with 16 bases left between them. CDR3 in amino acids: CASSPDLQGMNTEAFF. CDR3 sequence (DNA): TGCGCCAGCAGCCCCGACCTACAGGGAATGAACACTGAAGCTTTCTTT.

Within the sample, this clonotype is medium-sized. The CDR3 sequence: CASRGGNQPQHF. CDR3 coding DNA: TGTGCCAGCAGGGGGGGGAATCAGCCCCAGCATTTT. The genes are TRBV12-3 or TRBV12-4 and TRBJ1-5; a possible D gene is TRBD1 (5 bases). V dropped 6 bases and J dropped 4 bases, with 7 bases sitting between them. The CDR3 consists of 12 residues.

This clonotype is labeled as medium-sized. CDR3 sequence reads: CASSDSDRVGYNEQFF. CDR3 DNA sequence: TGTGCCAGCAGTGATTCGGACAGAGTGGGCTACAATGAGCAGTTCTTC. The J gene is TRBJ2-1, the V gene TRBV6-5; possible D gene TRBD1, 6 bases. The CDR3 runs to 16 residues. Per the germline V gene, CDR1 is MNHEY and CDR2 is SVGAGI. The V end lost 5 bases, the J end lost 3 bases, and 17 bases lay between the germline ends.

This clonotype was counted many times. V usage is TRBV7-6 and J usage is TRBJ1-2; 7 bases are a match to TRBD1. Germline V gene data show CDR1 as SGHVS and CDR2 as FNYEAQ. CDR3 size: 16 residues. J lost 4 bases, V lost 4 bases, and 12 bases had no gene match. The CDR3 DNA follows: TGTGCCAGCAGCTCATCCGGGACAGCGACATCCTATGGCTACACCTTC. Translating gives CASSSSGTATSYGYTF.

In its sample, this clonotype is medium-sized. The chain couples TRBV11-2 to TRBJ2-7; no definite D call. Trimming pared 3 bases from V and 4 bases from J, leaving 7 bases between. CDR1 is SGHAT and CDR2 is FQNNGV in the germline V gene. This CDR3 is built from 12 residues. The DNA of the CDR3 is TGTGCCAGCAGCTTGGTTTTTTACGAGCAGTACTTC. Translating it yields CASSLVFYEQYF.

The J gene is TRBJ1-5, the V gene TRBV19, with TRBD1 as a possible D gene (6 bases). The length of the CDR3 is 16 residues. CDR1 LNHDA and CDR2 SQIVND come from the germline V gene (reference sequence). V shed 3 bases and J shed 4 bases, with 16 bases lying between them. The CDR3 reads CASSMARQGSNQPQHF. Written as DNA, the CDR3 is TGTGCCAGTAGTATGGCACGGCAGGGGTCTAATCAGCCCCAGCATTTT.

This clonotype was observed a handful of times. The V call is TRBV19, the J call TRBJ2-3; 8 bases align to TRBD2. The junction had 1 base not matched to a gene; V was cut back by 3 bases and J by 8 bases. The CDR3 runs 12 residues. In germline, CDR1 is LNHDA, CDR2 SQIVND (reference sequence). The CDR3 DNA is TGTGCCAGTAGTATTCTAGCGGGTACGCAGTATTTT. Residues: CASSILAGTQYF.

This clonotype counts as medium-sized. This chain links TRBV3-1 with TRBJ2-2; maybe TRBD2 (6 bases). CDR3 length: 14 amino acids. Trimming left V 6 bases short and J 1 base short, with 9 bases between. In germline, CDR1 is LGHDT, CDR2 YNNKEL (reference sequence). The CDR3 sequence: CASSRDLNTGELFF. Here the CDR3 DNA reads TGTGCCAGCAGTCGGGACTTGAACACCGGGGAGCTGTTTTTT.